This entry lists 23 T cell receptor beta chains sequenced from one sample in a study of blood T cell repertoires in COVID-19. Method: immunoSEQ multiplex PCR; TCRdb's copy keeps in-frame clones and lacks some. The table lists some 65,000 clones, approximately 84% of them singletons, with approximately 15% in the top ten. The source material was peripheral blood. The source is a man aged 35-49 years with COVID-19, enrolled during active disease.

The chain couples TRBV5-1 to TRBJ1-1; maybe TRBD1 (5 bases). The germline V and J ends were trimmed by 3 bases and 1 base, with 13 bases remaining between them. CDR1 and CDR2 from the germline V gene are SGHRS and YFSETQ. CDR3 size: 15 residues. The CDR3 region is CASSSQGGTNTEAFF. The CDR3 nucleotides read TGCGCCAGCAGCTCCCAGGGCGGAACGAACACTGAAGCTTTCTTT.

The chain uses TRBV2 and TRBJ2-2; unclear D gene. CDR1 is SNHLY, CDR2 FYNNEI, per germline. Trimming removed 9 bases from V and 1 base from J, with 9 bases in between. This CDR3 is 13 amino acids long. The DNA for the CDR3 is TGTGCCAGACCCATCAGGAACACCGGGGAGCTGTTTTTT. It codes for CARPIRNTGELFF.

The CDR3 nucleotides are TGTGCCAGCAGGACTAGCGGGGGGTGGGGTGAGCAGTTCTTC. It is translated as CASRTSGGWGEQFF. This chain joins TRBV28 and TRBJ2-1, with 13 bases identical to TRBD2. Trimming at V came to 6 bases and at J to 9 bases, leaving 5 bases not matched to a gene. Germline V gene data show CDR1 as MDHEN and CDR2 as SYDVKM. CDR3 length equals 14 residues. Full variable domain (remainder filled in from reference TRBV28 and TRBJ2-1): DVKVTQSSRYLVKRTGEKVFLECVQDMDHENMFWYRQDPGLGLRLIYFSYDVKMKEKGDIPEGYSVSREKKERFSLILESASTNQTSMYLCASRTSGGWGEQFFGPGTRLTVL.

The chain recombines TRBV4-1 with TRBJ1-1; perhaps TRBD1 as D (5 bases). CDR1 and CDR2 from the germline V gene are MGHRA and YSYEKL. The V end lost 2 bases, the J end lost 1 base, and 8 bases lay between the germline ends. The length of the CDR3 is 14 residues. The CDR3 nucleotides are TGCGCCAGCAGCCAAAGGGGTGAGAACACTGAAGCTTTCTTT. Its translation: CASSQRGENTEAFF.

The chain recombines TRBV9 with TRBJ2-5; no definite D call. The CDR3 length is 14 residues. The germline V gene has CDR1 SGDLS and CDR2 YYNGEE. Trimming stripped 3 bases from V and 1 base from J, with 10 bases between. CDR3 DNA: TGTGCCAGCAGCGCTGGCCCGTTCCAAGAGACCCAGTACTTC. Translation: CASSAGPFQETQYF.

This sequence joins TRBV6-5 and TRBJ1-4; D is ambiguous. Germline CDR1 reads MNHEY; CDR2 reads SVGAGI. Trimming stripped 1 base from V and 0 bases from J, with 9 bases between. CDR3 size: 16 residues. DNA of the CDR3: TGTGCCAGCAGTTACTTTTCGGGAGCAACTAATGAAAAACTGTTTTTT. Protein: CASSYFSGATNEKLFF.

This chain uses TRBV27 with TRBJ1-1; 7 nucleotides line up with TRBD1. The CDR3 spans 17 residues. Germline lookup yields CDR1 MNHEY and CDR2 SMNVEV (reference sequence). The J segment lost 4 bases and the V segment lost 3 bases, leaving 14 bases of the junction unmatched. The CDR3 nucleotides read TGTGCCAGCAGTTTCAACCCCTACAGGGGCGAGGGCACTGAAGCTTTCTTT. This sequence encodes CASSFNPYRGEGTEAFF.

This clone was detected only once. The gene calls are TRBV2 and TRBJ2-3, with TRBD2 matching over 9 bases. This CDR3 is built from 15 residues. Germline CDR1 is SNHLY and CDR2 is FYNNEI. J was trimmed by 3 bases and V by 7 bases; bases with no gene match: 8. CDR3 loop: CASTLSSGVTDTQYF. CDR3 in DNA: TGTGCCAGCACCTTGTCTAGCGGGGTTACAGATACGCAGTATTTT. Full variable domain (outside the CDR3, taken from reference TRBV2 and TRBJ2-3): EPEVTQTPSHQVTQMGQEVILRCVPISNHLYFYWYRQILGQKVEFLVSFYNNEISEKSEIFDDQFSVERPDGSNFTLKIRSTKLEDSAMYFCASTLSSGVTDTQYFGPGTRLTVL.

J is TRBJ2-3 and V is TRBV5-1, with a weak D call TRBD1 (6 bases). The CDR3 sequence is 14 residues long. Germline lookup yields CDR1 SGHRS and CDR2 YFSETQ. Trimming stripped 4 bases from V and 2 bases from J, with 11 bases between. As DNA, the CDR3 is TGCGCCAGCAGCCCCTGGACAGCCACAGATACGCAGTATTTT. Translating gives CASSPWTATDTQYF.

Comments on this clone: Other DNA variants within this sample encode the same CDR3. The chain has TRBV5-1 and TRBJ2-2; D is ambiguous. The CDR3 spans 16 residues. Looked up from germline, CDR1 is SGHRS and CDR2 is YFSETQ. The V gene lost 0 bases and the J gene lost 0 bases, with 9 bases spanning the gap. CDR3 residues: CASSLVRQANTGELFF. CDR3 bases: TGCGCCAGCAGCTTGGTTCGGCAGGCGAACACCGGGGAGCTGTTTTTT.

This clone has only one observation. The genes are TRBV3-1 (or the pseudogene TRBV3-2) and TRBJ2-3; TRBD2 matches 13 bases. CDR3 size: 13 residues. Germline values: CDR1 LGHDT, CDR2 YNNKEL (reference sequence). J was trimmed by 12 bases and V by 5 bases; bases with no gene match: 5. The DNA for the CDR3 is TGTGCCAGCAGCGTCGGGACTAGCGGGGACCAGTATTTT. This sequence encodes CASSVGTSGDQYF.

This clone was seen just once. V is TRBV1 and J is TRBJ2-7; the table's D call TRBD2 went unverified against the DNA. TRBV1 is tagged as a pseudogene. The CDR3 loop spans 19 amino acids. Here the CDR3 DNA reads TGCACCAGCAGCCAAGGATGGGCCAGCGGGGGGTTGACAGAGAACGAGCAGTACTTC. Its protein is CTSSQGWASGGLTENEQYF.

The chain combines TRBV2 with TRBJ2-3; D is possibly TRBD1 (6 bases). CDR1 SNHLY and CDR2 FYNNEI come from the germline V gene. V dropped 8 bases and J dropped 6 bases, with 15 bases sitting between them. This CDR3 contains 13 residues. The CDR3 sequence is CASGWGRYDTQYF. DNA for the CDR3: TGTGCCAGCGGTTGGGGGCGATACGATACGCAGTATTTT.

The chain carries TRBV7-6 and TRBJ1-4, with a tentative D call TRBD1 (5 bases). This CDR3 comprises 14 residues. The V gene's germline CDR1 is SGHVS and CDR2 FNYEAQ. The V and J ends lost 1 base and 7 bases respectively, with 10 bases between them. The CDR3 bases are TGTGCCAGCAGCTTAGGGGCGCAGGGTGAAAAACTGTTTTTT. As protein: CASSLGAQGEKLFF.

This clone was counted once. The V gene is TRBV27, the J gene TRBJ2-6; D is ambiguous. V dropped 4 bases and J dropped 0 bases, with 7 bases sitting between them. Germline V CDR1 and CDR2: MNHEY, SMNVEV (reference sequence). The CDR3 is made up of 15 amino acids. CDR3 in amino acids: CASSYISSGANVLTF. CDR3 sequence (DNA): TGTGCCAGCAGTTATATTTCCTCTGGGGCCAACGTCCTGACTTTC. Together with reference TRBV27 and TRBJ2-6, the CDR3 gives the full variable domain: EAQVTQNPRYLITVTGKKLTVTCSQNMNHEYMSWYRQDPGLGLRQIYYSMNVEVTDKGDVPEGYKVSRKEKRNFPLILESPSPNQTSLYFCASSYISSGANVLTFGAGSRLTVL.

The chain is built from TRBV18 and TRBJ2-3, with TRBD1 identical over 7 bases. CDR1 and CDR2 from the germline V gene are KGHSH and LQKENI. After removal of 3 bases from V and 5 bases from J, the junction contained 14 bases not matched to a gene. There are 17 residues in the CDR3. The DNA of the CDR3 is TGTGCCAGCTCACCCGCCTCATTAGGGGGCGGATTAGATACGCAGTATTTT. Encoded protein: CASSPASLGGGLDTQYF.

The chain uses TRBV6-6 and TRBJ1-4; possible D gene TRBD1, 5 bases. V lost 5 bases to trimming and J lost 4 bases, with 11 bases between them. CDR1 is MNHNY, CDR2 SVGAGI, per germline (reference sequence). This CDR3 has 14 residues. CDR3 protein: CASSRRGNNEKLFF. The CDR3 bases are TGTGCCAGCAGTCGCCGGGGGAATAATGAAAAACTGTTTTTT.

The chain employs TRBV6-5 and TRBJ1-5; 8 positions match TRBD1. The CDR3 is made up of 14 amino acids. Germline CDR1 is MNHEY and CDR2 is SVGAGI. The V and J ends lost 6 bases and 2 bases, in that order; junction bases with no gene match: 3. In DNA form, the CDR3 reads TGTGCCAGCAGCGGACAGGGCGGCAATCAGCCCCAGCATTTT. The encoded protein is CASSGQGGNQPQHF.

This clone was detected only a few times. The chain links TRBV19 to TRBJ1-2; 7 nucleotides agree with TRBD1. This CDR3 is 13 amino acids long. CDR1 LNHDA and CDR2 SQIVND come from the germline V gene (reference sequence). V was pared by 9 bases and J by 4 bases, with 8 bases of the junction left unmatched. CDR3 bases: TGTGCCAGCCGGGAGGGACAGTTCTATGGCTACACCTTC. It is translated as CASREGQFYGYTF.

The chain joins TRBV6-5 to TRBJ1-6, with 8 bases identical to TRBD1. Germline values: CDR1 MNHEY, CDR2 SVGAGI. CDR3 size: 14 residues. The trim removed 6 bases at V and 13 bases at J, leaving 11 bases unmatched. CDR3 nucleotides: TGTGCCAGCAGGGGCGTCGGACAGGGAAATCCCCTCCACTTT. It is translated as CASRGVGQGNPLHF.

This chain connects TRBV19 to TRBJ2-7; a weak D match, TRBD1 (5 bases). Germline loops: CDR1 LNHDA, CDR2 SQIVND (reference sequence). V was cut by 3 bases and J by 0 bases, with 24 bases left in between. The CDR3 sequence is 19 residues long. The CDR3 reads CASSMGQGFDSKPSYEQYF. The CDR3 DNA sequence: TGTGCCAGTAGTATGGGTCAGGGCTTCGATTCAAAACCCTCCTACGAGCAGTACTTC.

This clone was detected once. The rearrangement links TRBV3-1 (or the pseudogene TRBV3-2) to TRBJ1-2; the D gene is possibly TRBD1 (5 bases). The CDR3 contains 14 residues. V lost 2 bases and J lost 2, with 9 bases in between. CDR1 and CDR2 (germline): LGHDT, YNNKEL (reference sequence). The CDR3 region is CASSQIGHNYGYTF. The CDR3 nucleotides read TGTGCCAGCAGCCAAATAGGACACAACTATGGCTACACCTTC.

The CDR3 DNA sequence: TGTGCCAGCAGCTACCTCACAGGGGGCGGCGTTTCTGGCTACACCTTC. It codes for CASSYLTGGGVSGYTF. The chain carries TRBV9 and TRBJ1-2; 9 bases are a match to TRBD1. The CDR3 is 16 amino acids. The germline gives CDR1 SGDLS, CDR2 YYNGEE. The J segment lost 7 bases and the V segment lost 4 bases, leaving 14 bases of the junction unmatched. The full variable domain, completed using reference TRBV9 and TRBJ1-2, is DSGVTQTPKHLITATGQRVTLRCSPRSGDLSVYWYQQSLDQGLQFLIQYYNGEERAKGNILERFSAQQFPDLHSELNLSSLELGDSALYFCASSYLTGGGVSGYTFGSGTRLTVV.